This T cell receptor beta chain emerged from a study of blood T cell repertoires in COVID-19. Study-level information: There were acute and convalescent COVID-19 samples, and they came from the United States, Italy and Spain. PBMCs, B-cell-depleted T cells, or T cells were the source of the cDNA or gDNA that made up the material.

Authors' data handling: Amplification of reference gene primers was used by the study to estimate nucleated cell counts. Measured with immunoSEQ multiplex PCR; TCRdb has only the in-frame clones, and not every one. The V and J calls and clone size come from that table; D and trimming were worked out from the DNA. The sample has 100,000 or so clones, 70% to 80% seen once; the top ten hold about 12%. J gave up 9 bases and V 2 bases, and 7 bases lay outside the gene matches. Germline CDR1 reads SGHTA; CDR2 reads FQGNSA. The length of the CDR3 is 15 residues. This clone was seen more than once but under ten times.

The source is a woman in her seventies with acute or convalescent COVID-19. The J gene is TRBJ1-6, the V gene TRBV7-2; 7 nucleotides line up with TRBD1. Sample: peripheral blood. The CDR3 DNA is TGTGCCAGCAGCTTACCTCCAGGGGGAGGTTCACCCCTCCACTTT. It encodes CASSLPPGGGSPLHF. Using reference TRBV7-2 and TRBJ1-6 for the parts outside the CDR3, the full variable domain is GAGVSQSPSNKVTEKGKDVELRCDPISGHTALYWYRQSLGQGLEFLIYFQGNSAPDKSGLPSDRFSAERTGGSVSTLTIQRTQQEDSAVYLCASSLPPGGGSPLHFGNGTRLTVT.